This is a list of T cell receptor beta chains from one sample in a study of shared clonotypes between healthy human individuals. The table came from immunoSEQ multiplex PCR; TCRdb's copy has only in-frame clones and leaves some out. The sample gives about 600,000 clones, 95% to 96% of which show up once; 0.11% is in the top ten. Sequenced sample: naive CD8+ T cells sorted from blood. The receptors derive from a woman aged 25 to 39 in good health. Each CDR3 is given with its conserved first and last residue. A D gene is named only where the DNA matches it firmly. Size tells how often a clone was seen (once, few, many) or the class of an expanded clone, and some rows leave it out.

>.|TRBJ2-5|.|TRBV15
TGTGCCACCAGCAGAGATAGGGCAGAGACCCAGTACTTC
CATSRDRAETQYF
>TRBD2|TRBJ2-1|few|TRBV2
TGTGCCAGCAGTTGGACTAGCGGGGCCCACAATGAGCAGTTCTTC
CASSWTSGAHNEQFF
>.|TRBJ2-1|.|TRBV6-6
TGTGCCAGCTCTCTGGCAGGGCCCGGTGAGCAGTTCTTC
CASSLAGPGEQFF
>TRBD2|TRBJ2-1|.|TRBV28
TGTGCCAGCAGTTTAGTCACGGGAGGGAAATACAATGAGCAGTTCTTC
CASSLVTGGKYNEQFF
>TRBD2|TRBJ2-3|.|TRBV5-1
TGCGCCAGCAGCTCGACTAGCGGCACAGATACGCAGTATTTT
CASSSTSGTDTQYF
>TRBD2|TRBJ2-1|once|TRBV7-6
TGTGCCAGCAGCTTAGTCGGGGGCGGTCTAGCGGGATACAATGAGCAGTTCTTC
CASSLVGGGLAGYNEQFF
>TRBD2|TRBJ2-5|.|TRBV9
TGTGCCAGCAGCGAGAGGGGACTAGCGGCGCAAGAGACCCAGTACTTC
CASSERGLAAQETQYF
>.|TRBJ1-1|.|TRBV15
TGTGCCACCAGCGACAGGTCGAACACTGAAGCTTTCTTT
CATSDRSNTEAFF
>TRBD2|TRBJ2-1|.|TRBV9
TGTGCCAGCGAAGGCGGGGGAATCCCCAATGAGCAGTTCTTC
CASEGGGIPNEQFF
>.|TRBJ2-7|few|TRBV13
TGTGCCAGCAGCTTAAGGAATGAAGGAGGCGAGCAGTACTTC
CASSLRNEGGEQYF
>.|TRBJ2-2|.|TRBV27
TGTGCCAGCAGTTTTGTGGGCCCGCCCACCGGGGAGCTGTTTTTT
CASSFVGPPTGELFF
>.|TRBJ1-5|.|TRBV2
TGTGCCAGCAGTGAAACAAACAGCAATCAGCCCCAGCATTTT
CASSETNSNQPQHF
>TRBD2|TRBJ2-3|.|TRBV13
TGTGCCAGCAGCTTGGGACTAGCGGGAGATACGCAGTATTTT
CASSLGLAGDTQYF
>.|TRBJ1-1|.|TRBV19
TGTGCCAGTAGTCACTTCTTGAACACTGAAGCTTTCTTT
CASSHFLNTEAFF
>.|TRBJ1-4|.|TRBV7-9
TGTGCCAGCAGCTTCCGGACGGACCGTCTTCCTTACAATGAAAAACTGTTTTTT
CASSFRTDRLPYNEKLFF
>TRBD2|TRBJ2-3|.|TRBV19
TGTGCCAGTAGTATAGATTTCGCGTTGCGGGAGAGCACAGATACGCAGTATTTT
CASSIDFALRESTDTQYF
>.|TRBJ1-2|.|TRBV7-6
TGTGCCAGCAGTCCCCGAGGCGGGGGCTACTATGGCTACACCTTC
CASSPRGGGYYGYTF
>TRBD1|TRBJ2-2|.|TRBV30
TGTGCCTGGATGACAGGGCTGACCGGGGAGCTGTTTTTT
CAWMTGLTGELFF
>.|TRBJ2-1|.|TRBV2
TGTGCCAGCAGGTGGGGACCGGACCCCAGTAATGAGCAGTTCTTC
CASRWGPDPSNEQFF
>.|TRBJ1-1|.|TRBV16
TGTGCCAGCAGCCAAGGGACATCGAACACTGAAGCTTTCTTT
CASSQGTSNTEAFF